The T cell receptor beta chain described here comes from a study of memory CD4+ T cells and cytomegalovirus serostatus. Here immunoSEQ multiplex PCR was the method, and the copy in TCRdb shows in-frame clones only, minus some. Of about 67,000 clones detected, 60% to 85% appear once; the ten largest clones hold roughly 4.4%. Germline loops: CDR1 LNHDA, CDR2 SQIVND (reference sequence). The CDR3 is 13 residues long. With V trimmed by 6 bases and J by 4 bases, 5 bases remained unmatched. Single viable CD3+CD4+CD8-CD45RO+ cells were sorted as the memory CD4+ T cells. The receptor was isolated from an adult in good health and CMV-seropositive. The material sequenced was memory CD4+ T cells from blood. The V call is TRBV19, the J call TRBJ1-2; 7 bases are shared with TRBD1. CDR3 residues: CASRPDRAYGYTF. In DNA form, the CDR3 reads TGTGCCAGTAGACCCGACAGGGCCTATGGCTACACCTTC.